This TCR beta chain comes out of a study of T cells in Graves' hyperthyroidism and ophthalmopathy. The CDR3 is made up of 14 amino acids. V was trimmed by 3 bases and J by 1 base, leaving 11 bases between them. The V gene's germline CDR1 is SGDLS and CDR2 YYNGEE. This clonotype was counted a few times. Amplification yielded TCR beta CDR3 regions, with RNA transcripts as the source. Carried out on the TCR CDR3, a first-round RT-PCR used the HTBI primer set. TCRdb reprocessed the multiplex PCR reads via MiXCR and lists one record per CDR3 protein. The data show about 380,000 distinct CDR3 sequences, with under 20% seen just once and 35% to 50% held by the top ten.

The sequence derives from a young man with Graves' ophthalmopathy. Specimen: blood. The V gene is TRBV9, the J gene TRBJ2-7, with a weak D call TRBD1 (6 bases). The CDR3 sequence is CASSGRDISYEQYF. CDR3 bases: TGTGCCAGCAGCGGCCGGGACATATCCTACGAGCAGTACTTC.